The sequence of this T cell receptor beta chain was determined in a study of control samples from healthy donors and cancer patients. The germline V gene has CDR1 LNHDA and CDR2 SQIVND (reference sequence). Between the trimmed V and J ends, which lost 1 base and 4 bases, there was a span of 8 bases. This CDR3 comprises 13 residues. TCRdb keeps only in-frame clones here, not all; method: immunoSEQ multiplex PCR. Among about 59,000 clones listed, more than 85% were seen once. The chain links TRBV19 to TRBJ2-7; D call uncertain. The source of this sequence is a man aged 35-49 years with colorectal cancer. The source material was PBMCs. CDR3 in DNA: TGTGCCAGTAGTATAGGTCAGGATTACGAGCAGTACTTC. Its protein product is CASSIGQDYEQYF.